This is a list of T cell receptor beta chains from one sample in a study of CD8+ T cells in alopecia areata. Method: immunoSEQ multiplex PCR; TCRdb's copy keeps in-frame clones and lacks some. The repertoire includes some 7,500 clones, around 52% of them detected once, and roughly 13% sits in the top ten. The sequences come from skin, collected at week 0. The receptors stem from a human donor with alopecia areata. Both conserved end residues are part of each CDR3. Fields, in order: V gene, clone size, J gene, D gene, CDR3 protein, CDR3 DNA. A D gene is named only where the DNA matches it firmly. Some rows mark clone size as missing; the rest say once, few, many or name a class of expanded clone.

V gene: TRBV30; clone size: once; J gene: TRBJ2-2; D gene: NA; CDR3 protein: CAWSSGRVDTGELFF; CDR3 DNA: TGTGCCTGGAGTTCAGGCAGGGTGGATACCGGGGAGCTGTTTTTT
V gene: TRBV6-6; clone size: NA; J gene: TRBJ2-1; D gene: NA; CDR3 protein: CASSFGLGGGEQFF; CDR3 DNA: TGTGCCAGCAGTTTTGGCCTAGGAGGTGGAGAGCAGTTCTTC
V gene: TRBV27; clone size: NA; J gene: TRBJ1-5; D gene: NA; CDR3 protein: CASREVGNQPQHF; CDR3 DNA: TGTGCCAGCAGGGAGGTTGGGAACCAGCCCCAGCATTTT
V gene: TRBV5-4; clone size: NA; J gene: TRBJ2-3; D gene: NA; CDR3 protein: CASSTQEYTDTQYF; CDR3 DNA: TGTGCCAGCAGTACACAGGAGTACACAGATACGCAGTATTTT
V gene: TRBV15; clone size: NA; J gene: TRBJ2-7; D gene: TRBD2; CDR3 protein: CATSSLAGGPLEQYF; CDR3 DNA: TGTGCCACCAGCAGTTTAGCGGGAGGCCCTCTGGAGCAGTACTTC
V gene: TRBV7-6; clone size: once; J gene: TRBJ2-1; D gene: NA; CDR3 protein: CASSPTTGFPNEQFF; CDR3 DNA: TGTGCCAGCAGCCCCACAACAGGGTTCCCAAATGAGCAGTTCTTC
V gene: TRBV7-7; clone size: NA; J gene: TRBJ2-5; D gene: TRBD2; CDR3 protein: CASSTVAGEGETQYF; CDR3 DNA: TGTGCTAGCAGCACAGTAGCGGGAGAGGGGGAGACCCAGTACTTC
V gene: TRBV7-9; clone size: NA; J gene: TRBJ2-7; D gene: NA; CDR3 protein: CASSHGTDYEQYF; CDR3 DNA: TGTGCCAGCAGCCACGGGACGGACTACGAGCAGTACTTC
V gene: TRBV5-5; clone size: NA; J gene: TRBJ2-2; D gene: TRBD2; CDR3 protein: CASSPPSRLAGGGELFF; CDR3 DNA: TGTGCCAGCAGCCCTCCCTCGCGACTAGCGGGAGGGGGGGAGCTGTTTTTT
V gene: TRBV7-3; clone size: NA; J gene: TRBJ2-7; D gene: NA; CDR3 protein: CASSLELRSFEQYF; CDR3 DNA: TGTGCCAGCAGCTTAGAGTTGCGGTCCTTCGAGCAGTACTTC
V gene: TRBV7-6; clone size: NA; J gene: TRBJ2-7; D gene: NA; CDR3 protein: CASSLVGRGHLREQYF; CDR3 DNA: TGTGCCAGCAGCTTAGTCGGCAGGGGACACCTACGAGAGCAGTACTTC